This is a list of T cell receptor beta chains from one sample in a study of OX40 agonist ivuxolimab in advanced cancers. TCRdb keeps only in-frame clones here, not all; method: immunoSEQ multiplex PCR. The data show approximately 91,000 clones, about nine tenths seen once. The sample here was CD4+ or CD8+ T cells sorted from blood, taken in a trial of the OX40 agonist ivuxolimab. Receptors were obtained from an adult with an advanced solid tumor such as melanoma, head and neck, liver or kidney cancer. CDR3s include the opening cysteine and the closing phenylalanine or tryptophan. D genes are given only for firm matches. Not all rows give a size; the values are once, few, many and, for expanded clones, a class.

CDR3aa,CDR3nt,v_gene,d_gene,abundance,j_gene
CASRLSDRNEKLFF,TGTGCCAGCAGGCTCTCGGACAGAAATGAAAAACTGTTTTTT,TRBV7-9,NA,NA,TRBJ1-4
CASSLNRGRGNTEAFF,TGCGCCAGCAGCCTAAACAGGGGGCGAGGGAACACTGAAGCTTTCTTT,TRBV5-1,TRBD1,NA,TRBJ1-1
CASSPSLRETDTQYF,TGTGCCAGCAGCCCGTCTTTACGGGAGACAGATACGCAGTATTTT,TRBV7-2,NA,NA,TRBJ2-3
CASASSTNYGYTF,TGCGCCAGCGCGTCCTCGACAAACTATGGCTACACCTTC,TRBV5-1,NA,NA,TRBJ1-2
CASSWDSRTRGYTF,TGTGCCAGCAGCTGGGACAGCCGGACAAGAGGCTACACCTTC,TRBV5-4,TRBD1,NA,TRBJ1-2
CASSPLPGQRYEQYF,TGTGCCAGCAGCCCATTACCGGGACAGAGGTACGAGCAGTACTTC,TRBV11-2,TRBD1,NA,TRBJ2-7
CASRQTDTQYF,TGTGCCAGCAGGCAGACAGATACGCAGTATTTT,TRBV6-1,NA,NA,TRBJ2-3
CASSQVSGQTPYEQYF,TGCGCCAGCAGCCAGGTTTCGGGACAGACACCCTACGAGCAGTACTTC,TRBV4-1,TRBD1,NA,TRBJ2-7
CASRTFSGNTIYF,TGTGCCAGCAGGACCTTCTCTGGAAACACCATATATTTT,TRBV6-1,NA,NA,TRBJ1-3
CASSLNSGTGSSYEQYF,TGCGCCAGCAGCCTAAATTCCGGGACAGGGAGCTCCTACGAGCAGTACTTC,TRBV5-1,TRBD1,NA,TRBJ2-7
CASSEPGQGYGEQYF,TGTGCCAGTAGTGAGCCGGGACAGGGGTATGGGGAGCAGTACTTC,TRBV19,TRBD1,NA,TRBJ2-5
CASSRIDSTDTQYF,TGTGCCAGCAGCCGTATAGATAGCACAGATACGCAGTATTTT,TRBV7-7,NA,NA,TRBJ2-3
CASSYADRTEAFF,TGTGCCAGCAGTTACGCGGATAGGACTGAAGCTTTCTTT,TRBV6-5,NA,NA,TRBJ1-1
CASSRRNSYNEQFF,TGTGCCAGTAGTAGAAGGAACTCCTACAATGAGCAGTTCTTC,TRBV19,NA,NA,TRBJ2-1
CASSLQGGWGETQYF,TGTGCCAGCAGCCTCCAGGGAGGGTGGGGGGAGACCCAGTACTTC,TRBV9,TRBD2,NA,TRBJ2-5
CASSQVTSSPLHF,TGTGCCAGCAGCCAAGTAACGAGCTCACCCCTCCACTTT,TRBV14,NA,NA,TRBJ1-6
CASSRISGGTWDTQYF,TGTGCCAGCAGCCGGATTAGCGGGGGGACCTGGGATACGCAGTATTTT,TRBV7-8,TRBD2,NA,TRBJ2-3
CASSESVYAPTGELFF,TGTGCCAGCAGTGAATCAGTTTATGCCCCCACCGGGGAGCTGTTTTTT,TRBV6-4,NA,NA,TRBJ2-2
CASSSRTSGGHNEQFF,TGCGCCAGCAGCTCCCGTACTAGCGGGGGGCACAATGAGCAGTTCTTC,TRBV5-1,TRBD2,NA,TRBJ2-1
CASSYGALTPQHF,TGTGCCAGCAGTTACGGGGCCTTAACGCCCCAGCATTTT,TRBV6-6,NA,NA,TRBJ1-5
CASSQDLGQGRDTQYF,TGCGCCAGCAGCCAAGATCTGGGGCAGGGTAGGGATACGCAGTATTTT,TRBV4-3,NA,NA,TRBJ2-3
CASNRAEGNTIYF,TGTGCCAGCAATAGGGCGGAGGGAAACACCATATATTTT,TRBV7-4,NA,once,TRBJ1-3
CASSPPASGAYNEQFF,TGTGCCAGCTCACCACCGGCTAGCGGGGCCTACAATGAGCAGTTCTTC,TRBV18,TRBD2,NA,TRBJ2-1
CATSRDLPRDTDTQYF,TGTGCCACCAGCAGAGATCTACCAAGGGACACAGATACGCAGTATTTT,TRBV15,NA,NA,TRBJ2-3
CASSALMTSGTGELFF,TGTGCCAGCAGCGCCCTAATGACTAGCGGTACCGGGGAGCTGTTTTTT,TRBV9,TRBD2,once,TRBJ2-2
CASSSGTVAADTQYF,TGTGCCAGCAGTTCGGGGACAGTGGCGGCAGATACGCAGTATTTT,TRBV6-5,TRBD1,few,TRBJ2-3
CASSEYIGAEAFF,TGTGCCAGCAGTGAATATATCGGGGCTGAAGCTTTCTTT,TRBV25-1,NA,NA,TRBJ1-1
CASRGTSYNSPLHF,TGTGCCAGCAGGGGAACATCTTATAATTCACCCCTCCACTTT,TRBV4-2,NA,NA,TRBJ1-6
CASSQVLGAGTEAFF,TGTGCCAGCAGCCAAGTTTTAGGGGCCGGCACTGAAGCTTTCTTT,TRBV14,NA,NA,TRBJ1-1
CASSLGHSSNQPQHF,TGCGCCAGCAGCTTGGGTCATTCTAGCAATCAGCCCCAGCATTTT,TRBV5-1,NA,NA,TRBJ1-5
CASSPGQGVVSGANVLTF,TGTGCCAGCAGCCCAGGACAGGGGGTAGTCTCTGGGGCCAACGTCCTGACTTTC,TRBV5-4,TRBD1,NA,TRBJ2-6
CASSAVAVSYEQYF,TGCGCCAGCAGCGCCGTTGCGGTCTCCTACGAGCAGTACTTC,TRBV5-1,NA,NA,TRBJ2-7
CASSGGRQETQYF,TGCGCCAGCAGCGGGGGACGGCAAGAGACCCAGTACTTC,TRBV5-1,NA,NA,TRBJ2-5